The 22 T cell receptor beta chains in this list originate from one sample, sequenced in a study of blood T cell repertoires in COVID-19. Measured with immunoSEQ multiplex PCR; TCRdb has only the in-frame clones, and not every one. There are under 200,000 clones in the sample; over 70% occur only once, and under 3.5% lies in the top ten. The sequenced sample consisted of peripheral blood. The receptor set was obtained from a woman aged 60-70 years with acute or convalescent COVID-19.

This chain uses TRBV18 with TRBJ1-5; the D gene is possibly TRBD1 (6 bases). Trimming took 2 bases from V and 5 from J, leaving 7 bases between them. Germline CDR1 KGHSH, CDR2 LQKENI. This CDR3 contains 13 residues. DNA for the CDR3: TGTGCCAGCTCACCAGCAGGGGATCAGCCCCAGCATTTT. Its translation: CASSPAGDQPQHF.

The rearrangement joins TRBV19 to TRBJ2-5, with TRBD1 matching 8 bases. V dropped 5 bases and J dropped 5; count of bases not matched to a gene: 7. Germline lookup yields CDR1 LNHDA and CDR2 SQIVND (reference sequence). The CDR3 consists of 14 residues. This CDR3 reads CASSSGTGHETQYF. CDR3 nucleotide sequence: TGTGCCAGTAGTTCCGGGACAGGCCATGAGACCCAGTACTTC.

In this sample, this clone turned up a few times. This chain joins TRBV7-2 and TRBJ2-7; 7 bases are shared with TRBD2. Losses at the gene ends were 4 bases for V and 2 bases for J; bases not matched to a gene: 11. The CDR3 contains 16 residues. In germline, CDR1 is SGHTA, CDR2 FQGNSA. The CDR3 DNA sequence: TGTGCCAGCAGCTCCCGCGGCCAGCGGGGTGCCTACGAGCAGTACTTC. The encoded protein is CASSSRGQRGAYEQYF.

The V call is TRBV3-1 (or the pseudogene TRBV3-2), the J call TRBJ1-4, with D possibly TRBD1 on 5 matching bases. Germline V gives CDR1 LGHDT, CDR2 YNNKEL (reference sequence). The CDR3 spans 17 residues. Trimming shortened V by 1 base and J by 4 bases, and 16 bases separated the two germline ends. CDR3 residues: CASSQGSRADLNEKLFF. The CDR3 DNA follows: TGTGCCAGCAGCCAAGGCAGCAGGGCGGACCTTAATGAAAAACTGTTTTTT.

In DNA, the CDR3 is TGTGCCAGCAGCTTCGGTAGCAGCACCGGGGAGCTGTTTTTT. Translation gives CASSFGSSTGELFF. The rearrangement joins TRBV5-4 to TRBJ2-2; D uncertain. Germline V CDR1 and CDR2: SGHNT, YYREEE (reference sequence). The CDR3 spans 14 residues. Trimming pared 2 bases from V and 4 bases from J, leaving 9 bases between.

V usage is TRBV7-9 and J usage is TRBJ1-6; TRBD1 matches at 7 bases. The CDR3 extends over 17 amino acids. Germline assignment: CDR1 SEHNR and CDR2 FQNEAQ (reference sequence). After removal of 4 bases from V and 6 bases from J, the junction contained 12 bases not matched to a gene. Here the CDR3 reads CASSSLRGQGGNSPLHF. CDR3 sequence (DNA): TGTGCCAGCAGCTCTCTTAGGGGGCAGGGAGGTAATTCACCCCTCCACTTT.

J is TRBJ2-3 and V is TRBV11-2, with a possible D match to TRBD2 (6 bases). From germline, CDR1 is SGHAT and CDR2 FQNNGV. The V end was cut by 1 base, the J end by 4 bases, with 9 bases between. This CDR3 comprises 14 residues. CDR3: CASSLGLEADTQYF. The CDR3 DNA is TGTGCCAGCAGCTTAGGACTAGAGGCAGATACGCAGTATTTT. Filled out from reference TRBV11-2 and TRBJ2-3, the complete variable domain reads EAGVAQSPRYKIIEKRQSVAFWCNPISGHATLYWYQQILGQGPKLLIQFQNNGVVDDSQLPKDRFSAERLKGVDSTLKIQPAKLEDSAVYLCASSLGLEADTQYFGPGTRLTVL.

CDR3 coding DNA: TGTGCCAGCAAAACAGGGGGCTTAGGGAACACTGAAGCTTTCTTT. It encodes CASKTGGLGNTEAFF. The chain employs TRBV6-5 and TRBJ1-1; 9 bases map to TRBD1. CDR1 MNHEY and CDR2 SVGAGI come from the germline V gene. The V and J ends lost 7 bases and 1 base, in that order; junction bases with no gene match: 7. This CDR3 spans 15 amino acids.

In regard to this clone: This same CDR3 is encoded by further DNA sequences in the sample. The V and J genes are TRBV11-2 and TRBJ2-7; D ambiguous. V was trimmed by 5 bases and J by 3 bases, leaving 5 bases between them. The CDR3 runs to 11 residues. Germline CDR1 and CDR2: SGHAT and FQNNGV. The CDR3 region is CASSRSYEQYF. CDR3 coding DNA: TGTGCCAGCAGCCGGAGCTACGAGCAGTACTTC.

This clone was recorded once. V usage is TRBV20-1 and J usage is TRBJ1-3, with D hard to call. Germline V gives CDR1 DFQATT, CDR2 SNEGSKA (reference sequence). The CDR3 length is 11 residues. Trimming left V 6 bases short and J 4 bases short, with 7 bases between. The CDR3, as DNA: TGCAGTGCCCCCGGGGGAAACACCATATATTTT. Its translation is CSAPGGNTIYF.

The chain carries TRBV6-5 and TRBJ1-3, with TRBD1 matching over 8 bases. Germline trimming cut 6 bases from V and 0 bases from J; bases unmatched to any gene: 4. This CDR3 contains 15 residues. Germline values: CDR1 MNHEY, CDR2 SVGAGI. DNA for the CDR3: TGTGCCAGCAGCCGGACAGGGAGCTCTGGAAACACCATATATTTT. Translated: CASSRTGSSGNTIYF.

This sequence joins TRBV7-9 and TRBJ2-3, with 7 bases matching TRBD1. V trimming: 11 bases; J trimming: 2 bases; junction bases outside the gene matches: 4. Germline V CDR1 and CDR2: SEHNR, FQNEAQ (reference sequence). This CDR3 has 12 amino acids. Here the CDR3 reads CAGGQSTDTQYF. As DNA, the CDR3 is TGTGCCGGGGGACAGTCCACAGATACGCAGTATTTT.

The sample holds one count of this clone. The chain joins TRBV4-1 to TRBJ1-6, with TRBD1 identical over 8 bases. The ends lost 8 bases at V and 0 bases at J; junction bases unmatched: 12. The V gene's germline CDR1 is MGHRA and CDR2 YSYEKL. The CDR3 is made up of 18 amino acids. The CDR3 region is CASYTQGAESSYNSPLHF. CDR3 nucleotide sequence: TGCGCCAGCTATACGCAGGGGGCTGAAAGCTCCTATAATTCACCCCTCCACTTT.

For the CDR3, the DNA is TGCAGCGTTGGGGGGAGGGGTACTGAAGCTTTCTTT. This gives the protein CSVGGRGTEAFF. The chain joins TRBV29-1 to TRBJ1-1; perhaps TRBD1 as D (5 bases). V lost 4 bases, J lost 5 bases, and 11 bases lay in between. The CDR3 extends over 12 amino acids. Per germline, CDR1 SQVTM and CDR2 ANQGSEA.

The rearrangement links TRBV7-2 to TRBJ2-3; TRBD2 matches at 9 bases. This CDR3 is 18 amino acids long. CDR1 is SGHTA and CDR2 is FQGNSA in the germline V gene. V lost 2 bases, J lost 2 bases, and 11 bases stayed unmatched. The CDR3 sequence is CASSLKRGADRYTDTQYF. DNA of the CDR3: TGTGCCAGCAGCTTAAAGCGGGGGGCAGACCGTTACACAGATACGCAGTATTTT.

This clone was observed a few times. The CDR3 reads CASDRDTNQPQHF. For the CDR3, the DNA is TGTGCTAGTGATAGGGACACAAATCAGCCCCAGCATTTT. This chain connects TRBV12-5 to TRBJ1-5; D is perhaps TRBD1 (6 bases). The V end lost 7 bases, the J end lost 4 bases, and 11 bases lay between the germline ends. This CDR3 is built from 13 residues. Germline assignment: CDR1 LGHNT and CDR2 FRNRAP.

This chain joins TRBV7-3 and TRBJ2-6; 11 bases fit TRBD1. This CDR3 is 17 amino acids long. V lost 7 bases to trimming and J lost 2 bases; unmatched junction nucleotides: 7. Germline V gene data show CDR1 as SGHTA and CDR2 as FQGTGA. The CDR3 nucleotides are TGTGCCAGCACCCCGGGGACAGGGGGGGCTGGGGCCAACGTCCTGACTTTC. It specifies CASTPGTGGAGANVLTF.

This clone was found a few times. This chain links TRBV6-5 with TRBJ1-4; no firm D call. Germline CDR1 is MNHEY and CDR2 is SVGAGI. V gave up 7 bases and J gave up 3 bases, with 9 bases separating them. The CDR3 spans 13 residues. The CDR3, as DNA: TGTGCCAGCACGTTTGGCCCTAATGAAAAACTGTTTTTT. Protein: CASTFGPNEKLFF.

V gene TRBV6-4 combines with J gene TRBJ1-4; 7 bases align to TRBD1. The CDR3 runs to 14 residues. The V and J ends lost 6 bases and 7 bases, in that order; junction bases with no gene match: 8. CDR1 is MRHNA, CDR2 SNTAGT, per germline. The CDR3 loop is CASRDHRDSEKLFF. For the CDR3, the DNA is TGTGCCAGCAGAGATCACCGGGACAGTGAAAAACTGTTTTTT.

This chain connects TRBV2 to TRBJ1-6; D possibly corresponds to TRBD1 (6 bases). The germline V gene encodes CDR1 SNHLY and CDR2 FYNNEI. V shed 5 bases and J shed 10 bases, with 18 bases lying between them. The CDR3 totals 15 residues. The CDR3 nucleotides are TGTGCCAGCAGTCCACGGGGGGGGCAGGGATCACCCCTCCACTTT. Translation: CASSPRGGQGSPLHF.

The rearrangement joins TRBV4-2 to TRBJ1-6; D not resolved. Trimming pared 0 bases from V and 3 bases from J, leaving 18 bases between. This CDR3 region has 19 residues. Germline values: CDR1 LGHNA, CDR2 YNFKEQ. This CDR3 reads CASSQEALGTGVYNSPLHF. Here the CDR3 DNA reads TGTGCCAGCAGCCAAGAAGCTTTGGGTACGGGAGTCTATAATTCACCCCTCCACTTT.

On this clone itself: The junction departs from germline at one end; a sequencing error may be responsible. The chain recombines TRBV18 with TRBJ2-4; 10 positions agree with TRBD1. Germline CDR1 KGHSH, CDR2 LQKENI. CDR3 length equals 13 residues. CDR3 in amino acids: CASSPGTGDLMVF. The CDR3 DNA sequence: TGTGCCAGCTCACCAGGGACAGGGGATCTCATGGTCTTC.